This T cell receptor (beta chain) was sequenced in a study of T cell changes during pregnancy in multiple sclerosis. The protocol was immunoSEQ multiplex PCR, while the TCRdb copy is restricted to in-frame clones and leaves out a portion. The sample contains 93,000 or so clones, around nine tenths of which appear only once. The V end was cut by 2 bases, the J end by 2 bases, with 10 bases between. The CDR3 runs 15 residues. Germline V gene data show CDR1 as SNHLY and CDR2 as FYNNEI. This rearrangement joins TRBV2 to TRBJ2-1; D might be TRBD1 (6 bases). The clonotype originates from a female donor with multiple sclerosis, enrolled in a pregnancy study. Here the sequenced sample was peripheral blood, taken after pregnancy. This CDR3 is CASSERRDTYNEQFF. The CDR3 region has the DNA TGTGCCAGCAGTGAACGTCGGGACACCTACAATGAGCAGTTCTTC.